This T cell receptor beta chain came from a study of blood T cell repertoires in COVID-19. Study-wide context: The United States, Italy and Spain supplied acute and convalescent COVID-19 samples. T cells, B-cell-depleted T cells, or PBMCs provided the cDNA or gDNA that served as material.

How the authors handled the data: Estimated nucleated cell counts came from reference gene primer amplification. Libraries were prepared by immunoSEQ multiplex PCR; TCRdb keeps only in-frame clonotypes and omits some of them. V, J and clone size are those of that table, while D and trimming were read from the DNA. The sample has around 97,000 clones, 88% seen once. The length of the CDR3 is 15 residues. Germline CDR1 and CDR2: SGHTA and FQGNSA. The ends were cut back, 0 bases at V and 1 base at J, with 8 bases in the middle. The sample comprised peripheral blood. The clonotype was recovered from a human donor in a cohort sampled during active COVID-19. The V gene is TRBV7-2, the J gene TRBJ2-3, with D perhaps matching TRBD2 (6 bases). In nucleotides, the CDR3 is TGTGCCAGCAGCTTAGCGCCTAGCGGCACAGATACGCAGTATTTT. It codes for CASSLAPSGTDTQYF.